This T cell receptor (beta chain) derives from a study of control samples from healthy donors and cancer patients. The data were produced by immunoSEQ multiplex PCR, yet TCRdb's version contains in-frame clones alone and is incomplete. Counted here are about 77,000 clones, approximately 92% occurring once; the ten biggest clones make up 5% to 6.5%. CDR1 SQVTM and CDR2 ANQGSEA come from the germline V gene. V lost 4 bases to trimming and J lost 8 bases, with 11 bases between them. The CDR3 extends over 11 amino acids. The specimen was blood. The sequence was obtained from a woman aged 60-75 years in good health. V and J are TRBV29-1 and TRBJ1-2; D unresolved. This CDR3 reads CSVGEGGGYTF. The CDR3 DNA follows: TGCAGCGTTGGGGAGGGAGGAGGCTACACCTTC.